These T cell receptor beta chains were read from a single sample in a study of chemoradiotherapy in HPV16-positive cancers. TCRdb's table, derived via immunoSEQ multiplex PCR, lists solely in-frame clones and lacks some. Of about 12,000 clones listed, around 76% are singletons. This specimen was collected from a patient who underwent chemoradiotherapy. All receptors come from a human donor with HPV-associated anogenital cancer. The CDR3 runs from the conserved cysteine through the conserved F or W. The D gene is left open where the match is weak. For some rows the clone size is stated as once, few or many, or as a class when expanded; others skip it.

>NA|TRBV18|TRBD1|TRBJ1-1
TGTGCCAGCTCACCGAGACAGGGAGGAGCTTTCTTT
CASSPRQGGAFF
>NA|TRBV19|NA|TRBJ1-5
TGTGCCAGTAGTATAGGAGGGAATCAGCCCCAGCATTTT
CASSIGGNQPQHF
>few|TRBV5-6|NA|TRBJ1-1
TGTGCCAGCAGTCCGGGGATTACTATGAACACTGAAGCTTTCTTT
CASSPGITMNTEAFF
>NA|TRBV6-5|NA|TRBJ1-2
TGTGCCAGCAGTTACGGGGGATCGCAGGGATTCGGCTACACCTTC
CASSYGGSQGFGYTF
>NA|TRBV2|NA|TRBJ2-7
TGTGCCAGCAGTGACCAGGGAACAGACTACGAGCAGTACTTC
CASSDQGTDYEQYF
>NA|TRBV6-1|TRBD1|TRBJ1-1
TGTGCCAGCAGTATACAGGGGGACACTGAAGCTTTCTTT
CASSIQGDTEAFF
>NA|TRBV9|TRBD2|TRBJ2-5
TGTGCCAGCAGCCCCCGCGGGGGAACGGGAGAGACCCAGTACTTC
CASSPRGGTGETQYF
>once|TRBV7-9|TRBD2|TRBJ2-3
TGTGCCAGCAGCTTAGGGACTAGCGGGGGTCTAGATACGCAGTATTTT
CASSLGTSGGLDTQYF
>NA|TRBV19|NA|TRBJ2-7
TGTGCCAGTAGCAAGGACGGATCCTACGAGCAGTACTTC
CASSKDGSYEQYF
>NA|TRBV5-1|NA|TRBJ2-1
TGCGCCAGCAGTCAACCGGGATTGGGGTTGTGGGAGCAGTTCTTC
CASSQPGLGLWEQFF
>NA|TRBV11-1|NA|TRBJ2-4
TGTGCCAGCAGCTTCCCGGGGTCGCAAAACATTCAGTACTTC
CASSFPGSQNIQYF
>few|TRBV2|NA|TRBJ1-1
TGTGCCAGCAGTTATCGACCCGGGACTGAAGCTTTCTTT
CASSYRPGTEAFF
>NA|TRBV6-5|TRBD1|TRBJ1-1
TGTGCCAGCAGCGCGGACAGGGGCACTGAAGCTTTCTTT
CASSADRGTEAFF
>NA|TRBV7-2|NA|TRBJ2-5
TGTGCCAGCAAGGAAAGAAACCAAGAGACCCAGTACTTC
CASKERNQETQYF
>NA|TRBV7-2|NA|TRBJ2-3
TGTGCCAGCAGGTTAATAACAGATACGCAGTATTTT
CASRLITDTQYF
>once|TRBV7-8|TRBD1|TRBJ2-2
TGTGCCAGCAGCCTCGGGACAGGGAGCTGGACCGGGGAGCTGTTTTTT
CASSLGTGSWTGELFF
>NA|TRBV30|NA|TRBJ2-1
TGTGCCTTTGACAGTTACAATGAGCAGTTCTTC
CAFDSYNEQFF
>NA|TRBV5-1|TRBD1|TRBJ1-1
TGCGCCAGCAGCTTGGGGACAGGGGGCTTAACTGAAGCTTTCTTT
CASSLGTGGLTEAFF
>NA|TRBV7-6|NA|TRBJ2-2
TGTGCCAGCAGTATAGGAGGGGCCGGGGAGCTGTTTTTT
CASSIGGAGELFF
>NA|TRBV27|NA|TRBJ2-2
TGTGCCAGCAGTTTCGCCGTATGGACCGGGGAGCTGTTTTTT
CASSFAVWTGELFF
>once|TRBV2|NA|TRBJ1-6
TGTGCCAGCACTGGGGGAGGATCACCCCTCCACTTT
CASTGGGSPLHF
>once|TRBV30|NA|TRBJ1-4
TGTGCCTGGATGAACCAGGGGCAGAGGGGGGAAAAACTGTTTTTT
CAWMNQGQRGEKLFF
>NA|TRBV9|NA|TRBJ2-2
TGTGCCAGCAGGTCCACCGGGGAGCTGTTTTTT
CASRSTGELFF